This T cell receptor (beta chain) emerged from a study of shared clonotypes between healthy human individuals. About the research overall: Each donor had three CD4 naive, three CD4 memory, two CD8 naive and one CD8 memory plate.

Study-level results: Larger estimated richness was generally recorded for naive subsets relative to memory subsets.

As regards this clone: The antigen remains unidentified.

Naive CD8 isolation took CD45RO-negative cells positively selected for CCR7 and excluded terminally differentiated effector memory CD45RA+ cells. The donors, healthy adults who were HIV-negative, had experienced no recent acute infections or vaccinations. Authors' processing steps: Junction-only immunoSEQ data arrived without quality scores, meaning filtering differed. Clones were read by immunoSEQ multiplex PCR, and TCRdb kept only the in-frame ones, dropping some. The DNA was the basis for D and trimming; V, J and clone size are from that table. Among 550,000 to 600,000 clones listed, 95% to 98% were seen once. With 3 bases clipped from V and 0 bases from J, the junction kept 4 bases outside the gene matches. This CDR3 is 16 amino acids long. CDR1 and CDR2 (germline): LGHNA, YSLEER.

The chain is built from TRBV4-3 and TRBJ2-1; 8 bases match TRBD2. The clonotype originates from a man aged 30 to 45 in good health. What was sequenced was naive CD8+ T cells sorted from blood. The CDR3 DNA reads as TGCGCCAGCAGCCAGGTCAGCGGGAGCTCCTACAATGAGCAGTTCTTC. It translates to CASSQVSGSSYNEQFF.